This T cell receptor beta chain was observed in a study of blood T cell repertoires in COVID-19. Study overall: T cells, B-cell-depleted T cells, or PBMCs supplied cDNA or gDNA.

Under the authors' procedure: Using reference gene primer amplification, nucleated cell counts were estimated. TCRdb's table, derived via immunoSEQ multiplex PCR, lists solely in-frame clones and lacks some. V, J and clone size are taken as reported in that table, and D and trimming were inferred from the DNA itself. The sample consists of about 250,000 clones, about 85% of them appearing once. The CDR3 is 15 amino acids. Losses at the gene ends were 6 bases for V and 7 bases for J; bases not matched to a gene: 10. Germline V CDR1 and CDR2: SNHLY, FYNNEI. One Seattle source followed patients from active infection through their disease course.

The chain has TRBV2 and TRBJ1-1; 11 bases agree with TRBD1. The sequenced sample was peripheral blood. This TCR was recovered from a human donor with COVID-19, enrolled during active disease. The donor label of this sample is uncertain. CDR3 nucleotides: TGTGCCAGCAGGCCGGGACAGGGGGAGTGGAGTGAAGCTTTCTTT. This gives the protein CASRPGQGEWSEAFF.